This TCR beta chain came from a study of blood T cells in healthy people across ages. The use of a sample-barcoded 5' primer and a J-beta primer mix characterized a second PCR of about 6 to 12 cycles. TCRdb reanalysed the 5' RACE reads using MiXCR and keeps one entry per CDR3 protein. The repertoire holds roughly 730,000 distinct CDR3 sequences, 45% to 70% seen once, with 20% to 30% in the top ten. This clonotype was found a few times. The CDR3 totals 13 residues. The ends were cut back, 5 bases at V and 2 bases at J, with 10 bases in the middle. Sequenced: blood. The rearrangement links TRBV12-3 or TRBV12-4 to TRBJ2-7; either TRBD1 or TRBD2 may supply D (5 bases each). This sequence was found in a man aged 40-55 years in good health. The CDR3 DNA is TGTGCCAGCAGTAGGGACGGACCCTACGAGCAGTACTTC. Translation: CASSRDGPYEQYF.